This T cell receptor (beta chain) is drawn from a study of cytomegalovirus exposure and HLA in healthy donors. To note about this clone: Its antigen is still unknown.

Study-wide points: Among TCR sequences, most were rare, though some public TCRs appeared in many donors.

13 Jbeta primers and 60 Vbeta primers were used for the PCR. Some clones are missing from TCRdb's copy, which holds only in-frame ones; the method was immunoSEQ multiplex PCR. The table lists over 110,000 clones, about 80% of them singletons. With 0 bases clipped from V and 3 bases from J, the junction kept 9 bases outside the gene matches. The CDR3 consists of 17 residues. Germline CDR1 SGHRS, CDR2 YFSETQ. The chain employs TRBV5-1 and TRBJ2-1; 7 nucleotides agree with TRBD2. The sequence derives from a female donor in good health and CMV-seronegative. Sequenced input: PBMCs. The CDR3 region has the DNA TGCGCCAGCAGCTTGGGTGGCGGGAGAGTTAGCTACAATGAGCAGTTCTTC. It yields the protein CASSLGGGRVSYNEQFF.